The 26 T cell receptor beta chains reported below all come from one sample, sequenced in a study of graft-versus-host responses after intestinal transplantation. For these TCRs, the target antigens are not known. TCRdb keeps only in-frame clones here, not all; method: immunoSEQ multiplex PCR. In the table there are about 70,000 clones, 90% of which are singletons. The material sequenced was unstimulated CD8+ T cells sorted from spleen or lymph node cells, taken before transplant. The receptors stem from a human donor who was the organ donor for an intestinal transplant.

CDR3 coding DNA: TGTGCCAGCAGTTACTTAACAGGGCCGGGAACTGAAGCTTTCTTT. It translates to CASSYLTGPGTEAFF. V gene TRBV6-5 combines with J gene TRBJ1-1; D may be TRBD1 (6 bases). The V end lost 1 base, the J end lost 5 bases, and 14 bases lay between the germline ends. In germline, CDR1 is MNHEY, CDR2 SVGAGI. The CDR3 is made up of 15 amino acids.

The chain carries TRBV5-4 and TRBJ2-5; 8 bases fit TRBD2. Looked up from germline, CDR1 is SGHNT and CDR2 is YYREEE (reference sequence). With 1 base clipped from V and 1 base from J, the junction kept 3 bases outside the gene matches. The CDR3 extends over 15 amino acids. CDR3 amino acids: CASSLRLAGQETQYF. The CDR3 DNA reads TGTGCCAGCAGCTTGAGGCTAGCGGGCCAAGAGACCCAGTACTTC.

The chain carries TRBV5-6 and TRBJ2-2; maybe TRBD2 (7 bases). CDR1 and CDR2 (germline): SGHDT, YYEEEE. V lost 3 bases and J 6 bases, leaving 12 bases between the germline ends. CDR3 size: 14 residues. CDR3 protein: CASSSGGGAGELFF. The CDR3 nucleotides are TGTGCCAGCAGCTCGGGGGGCGGGGCCGGGGAGCTGTTTTTT.

The CDR3 bases are TGTGCCAGCAGTTCCACAGGGGGCCCGTATGGCTACACCTTC. Amino acid sequence: CASSSTGGPYGYTF. V is TRBV6-5 and J is TRBJ1-2, with 9 bases fitting TRBD1. The CDR3 has 14 residues. CDR1 and CDR2 (germline): MNHEY, SVGAGI. The V gene end was trimmed by 4 bases and the J gene end by 5 bases; junction bases not matched to a gene: 5.

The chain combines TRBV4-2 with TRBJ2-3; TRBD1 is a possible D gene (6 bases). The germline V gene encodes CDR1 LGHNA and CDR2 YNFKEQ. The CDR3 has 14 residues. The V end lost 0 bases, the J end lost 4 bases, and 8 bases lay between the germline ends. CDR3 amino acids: CASSQESGADTQYF. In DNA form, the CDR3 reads TGTGCCAGCAGCCAAGAGTCAGGGGCAGATACGCAGTATTTT.

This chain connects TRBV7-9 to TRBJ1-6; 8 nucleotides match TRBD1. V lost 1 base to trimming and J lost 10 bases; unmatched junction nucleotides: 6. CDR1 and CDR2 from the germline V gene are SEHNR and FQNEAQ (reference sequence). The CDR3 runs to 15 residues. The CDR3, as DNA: TGTGCCAGCAGCTTAGTTGGGACAGGTAGCTCACCCCTCCACTTT. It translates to CASSLVGTGSSPLHF.

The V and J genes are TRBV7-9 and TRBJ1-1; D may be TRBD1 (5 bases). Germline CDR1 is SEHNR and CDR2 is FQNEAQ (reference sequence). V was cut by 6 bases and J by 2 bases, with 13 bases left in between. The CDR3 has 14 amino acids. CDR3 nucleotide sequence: TGTGCCAGCAGGAACTCCAGGGTAAACACTGAAGCTTTCTTT. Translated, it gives CASRNSRVNTEAFF.

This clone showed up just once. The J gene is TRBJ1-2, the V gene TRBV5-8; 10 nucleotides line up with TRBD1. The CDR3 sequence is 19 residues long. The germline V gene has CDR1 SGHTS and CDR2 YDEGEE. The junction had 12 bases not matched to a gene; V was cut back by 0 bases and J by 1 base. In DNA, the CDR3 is TGTGCCAGCAGCTTGGAGGCCTTTACCGGGACAGGGGATAACTATGGCTACACCTTC. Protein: CASSLEAFTGTGDNYGYTF.

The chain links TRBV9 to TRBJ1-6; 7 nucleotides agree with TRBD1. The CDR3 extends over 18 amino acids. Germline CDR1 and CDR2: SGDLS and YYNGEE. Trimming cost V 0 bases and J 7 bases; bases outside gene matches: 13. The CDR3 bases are TGTGCCAGCAGCGTAGAGAGCTTTGACAGGGAACCCAATTCACCCCTCCACTTT. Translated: CASSVESFDREPNSPLHF.

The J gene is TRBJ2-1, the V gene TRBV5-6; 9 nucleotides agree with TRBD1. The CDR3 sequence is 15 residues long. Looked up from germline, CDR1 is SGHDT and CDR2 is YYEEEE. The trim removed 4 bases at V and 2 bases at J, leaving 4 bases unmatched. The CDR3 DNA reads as TGTGCCAGCAGCGACCGGGACAGGGCCTACAATGAGCAGTTCTTC. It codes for CASSDRDRAYNEQFF.

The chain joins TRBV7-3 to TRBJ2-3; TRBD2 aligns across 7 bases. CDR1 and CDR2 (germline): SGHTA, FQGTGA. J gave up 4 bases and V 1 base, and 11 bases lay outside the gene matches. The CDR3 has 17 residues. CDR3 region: CASSLILGTTTSDTQYF. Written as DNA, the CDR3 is TGTGCCAGCAGCTTAATACTCGGGACTACTACTTCAGATACGCAGTATTTT.

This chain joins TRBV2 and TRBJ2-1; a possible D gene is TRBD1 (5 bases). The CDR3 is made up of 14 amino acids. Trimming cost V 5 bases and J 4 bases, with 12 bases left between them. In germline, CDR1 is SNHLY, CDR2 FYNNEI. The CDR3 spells CASSRLTDYNEQFF. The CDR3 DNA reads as TGTGCCAGCAGTCGCTTGACAGATTACAATGAGCAGTTCTTC.

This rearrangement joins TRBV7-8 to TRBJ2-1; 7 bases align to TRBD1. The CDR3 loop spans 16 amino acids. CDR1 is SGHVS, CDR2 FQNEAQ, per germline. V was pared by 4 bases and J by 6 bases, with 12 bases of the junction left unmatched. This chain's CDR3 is CASSSYRQGSGNEQFF. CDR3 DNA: TGTGCCAGCAGCTCGTATCGACAGGGATCGGGCAATGAGCAGTTCTTC.

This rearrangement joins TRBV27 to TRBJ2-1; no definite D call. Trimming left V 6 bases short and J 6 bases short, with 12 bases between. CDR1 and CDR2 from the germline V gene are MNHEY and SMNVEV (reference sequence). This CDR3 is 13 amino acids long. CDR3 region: CASSKLWPNEQFF. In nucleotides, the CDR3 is TGTGCCAGCAGCAAACTATGGCCCAATGAGCAGTTCTTC.

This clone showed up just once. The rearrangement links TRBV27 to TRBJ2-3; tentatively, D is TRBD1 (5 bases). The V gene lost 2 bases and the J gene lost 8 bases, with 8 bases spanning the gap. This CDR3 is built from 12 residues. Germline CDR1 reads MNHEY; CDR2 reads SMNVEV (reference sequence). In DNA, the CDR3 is TGTGCCAGCAGTTTACAGGGTGGTACGCAGTATTTT. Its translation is CASSLQGGTQYF.

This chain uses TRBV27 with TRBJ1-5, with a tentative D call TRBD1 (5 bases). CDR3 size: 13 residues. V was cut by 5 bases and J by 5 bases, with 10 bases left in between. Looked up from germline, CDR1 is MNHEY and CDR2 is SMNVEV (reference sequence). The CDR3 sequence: CASSVAGHQPQHF. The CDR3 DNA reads TGTGCCAGCAGTGTGGCAGGGCATCAGCCCCAGCATTTT.

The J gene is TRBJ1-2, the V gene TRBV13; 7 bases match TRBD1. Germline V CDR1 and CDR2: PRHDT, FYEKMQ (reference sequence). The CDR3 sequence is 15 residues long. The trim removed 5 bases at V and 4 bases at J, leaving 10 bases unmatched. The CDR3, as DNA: TGTGCCAGCAGCCGTGACAGGGATCGACCCTATGGCTACACCTTC. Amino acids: CASSRDRDRPYGYTF.

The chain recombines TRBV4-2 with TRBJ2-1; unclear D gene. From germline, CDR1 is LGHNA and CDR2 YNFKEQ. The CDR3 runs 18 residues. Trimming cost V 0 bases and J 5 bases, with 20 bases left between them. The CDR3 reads CASSQDTPGSRRDNEQFF. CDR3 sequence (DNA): TGTGCCAGCAGCCAAGATACCCCCGGAAGTCGACGGGACAATGAGCAGTTCTTC.

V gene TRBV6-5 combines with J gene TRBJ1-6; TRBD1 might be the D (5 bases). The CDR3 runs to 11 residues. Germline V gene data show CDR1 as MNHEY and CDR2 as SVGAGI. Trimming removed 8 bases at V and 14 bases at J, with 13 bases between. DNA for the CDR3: TGTGCCAGCCACGGGGGGGAATCCCTCCACTTT. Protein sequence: CASHGGESLHF.

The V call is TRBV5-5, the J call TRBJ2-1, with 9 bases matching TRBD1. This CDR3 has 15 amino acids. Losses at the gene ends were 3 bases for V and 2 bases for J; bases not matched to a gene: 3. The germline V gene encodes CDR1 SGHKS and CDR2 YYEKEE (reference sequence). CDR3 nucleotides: TGTGCCAGCAGCTCCCGACAGGGGGCCTACAATGAGCAGTTCTTC. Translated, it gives CASSSRQGAYNEQFF.

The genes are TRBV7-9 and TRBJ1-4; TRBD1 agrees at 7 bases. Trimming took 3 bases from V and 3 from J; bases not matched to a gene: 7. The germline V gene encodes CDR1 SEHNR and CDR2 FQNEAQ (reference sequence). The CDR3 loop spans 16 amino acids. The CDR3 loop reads CASSFSDRVANEKLFF. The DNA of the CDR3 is TGTGCCAGCAGCTTTTCAGACAGGGTAGCTAATGAAAAACTGTTTTTT.

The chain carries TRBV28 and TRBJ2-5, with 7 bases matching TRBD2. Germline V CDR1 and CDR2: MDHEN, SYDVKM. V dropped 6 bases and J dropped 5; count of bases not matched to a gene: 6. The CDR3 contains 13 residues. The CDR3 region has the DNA TGTGCCAGCAGCAGGACTAGGATCGAGACCCAGTACTTC. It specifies CASSRTRIETQYF.

The CDR3 DNA follows: TGTGCCAGCAGCCCCCAGGACAGGCGGTTTGATGAGCAGTTCTTC. It specifies CASSPQDRRFDEQFF. V and J are TRBV13 and TRBJ2-1, with TRBD1 matching 7 bases. The junction had 12 bases not matched to a gene; V was cut back by 5 bases and J by 8 bases. CDR3 length: 15 residues. Germline loops: CDR1 PRHDT, CDR2 FYEKMQ (reference sequence).

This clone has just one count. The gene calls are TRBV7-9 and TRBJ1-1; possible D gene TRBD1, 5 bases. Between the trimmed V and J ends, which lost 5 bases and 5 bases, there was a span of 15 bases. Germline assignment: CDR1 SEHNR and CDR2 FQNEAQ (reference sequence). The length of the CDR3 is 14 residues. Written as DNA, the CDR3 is TGTGCCAGCAGCCCGTCTCAGGGAGGAACTGAAGCTTTCTTT. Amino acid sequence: CASSPSQGGTEAFF.

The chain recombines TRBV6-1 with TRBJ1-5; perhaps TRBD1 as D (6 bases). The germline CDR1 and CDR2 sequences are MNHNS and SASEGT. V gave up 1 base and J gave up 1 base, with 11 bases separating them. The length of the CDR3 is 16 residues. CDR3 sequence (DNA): TGTGCCAGCAGTGAAGTCCAGGGGATGAGCAATCAGCCCCAGCATTTT. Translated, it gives CASSEVQGMSNQPQHF.

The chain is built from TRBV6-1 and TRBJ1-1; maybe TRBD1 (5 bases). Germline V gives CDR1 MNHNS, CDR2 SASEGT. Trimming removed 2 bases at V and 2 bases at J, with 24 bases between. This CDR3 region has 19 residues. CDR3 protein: CASSENRAGFGGTNTEAFF. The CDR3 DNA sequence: TGTGCCAGCAGTGAAAATCGTGCGGGGTTCGGCGGGACTAACACTGAAGCTTTCTTT.